This entry concerns a single T cell receptor (beta chain). What it binds is unknown. This table comes from immunoSEQ multiplex PCR, and its TCRdb copy is limited to in-frame clones, with some not included. The sample contains about 150,000 clones, roughly nine tenths of which appear only once. The data were taken from a study of T cell responses to AZD1222 COVID-19 vaccine. Study results and limitations: Just five or six AZD1222 recipients tested seropositive at baseline. Donors were largely white British and mainly female; clonal diversity was possibly underestimated. Unmutated variant regions reportedly attract nearly half of all spike-specific TCRs. Among vaccine-associated CD4 TCRs, coverage spanned spike, with dominance at 160-218 and 743-854.

This CDR3 spans 14 amino acids. Trimming cost V 1 base and J 5 bases; bases outside gene matches: 2. Looked up from germline, CDR1 is MGHRA and CDR2 is YSYEKL. Source: peripheral blood, taken on day 0 of AZD1222 vaccination. The sequence was collected from an adult in good health. This sequence joins TRBV4-1 and TRBJ1-5, with 7 nucleotides matching TRBD1. The CDR3 loop is CASSQGTGYQPQHF. The CDR3 bases are TGCGCCAGCAGCCAAGGGACAGGCTATCAGCCCCAGCATTTT.